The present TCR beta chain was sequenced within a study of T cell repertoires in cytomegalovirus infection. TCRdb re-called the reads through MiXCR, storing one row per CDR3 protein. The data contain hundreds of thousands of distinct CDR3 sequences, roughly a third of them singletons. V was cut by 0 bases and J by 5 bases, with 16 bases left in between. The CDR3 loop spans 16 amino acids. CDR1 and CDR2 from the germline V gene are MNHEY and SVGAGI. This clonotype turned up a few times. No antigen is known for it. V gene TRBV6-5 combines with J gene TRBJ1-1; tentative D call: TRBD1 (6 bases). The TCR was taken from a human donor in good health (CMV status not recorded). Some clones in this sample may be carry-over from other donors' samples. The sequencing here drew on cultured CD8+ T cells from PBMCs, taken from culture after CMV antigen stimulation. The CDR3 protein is CASSYSWGGPGTEAFF. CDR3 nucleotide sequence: TGTGCCAGCAGTTACTCATGGGGGGGCCCGGGGACTGAAGCTTTCTTT.